This TCR beta chain originates from a study of cytomegalovirus exposure and HLA in healthy donors. Background on the study: Earlier findings included roughly 100 million unique TCR beta sequences obtained from about 179 million T cells. The study's findings and limits: V- and J-gene trimming of TCR beta was linked (in a later analysis) to a missense DCLRE1C variant.

From germline, CDR1 is LGHNA and CDR2 YNFKEQ. V was clipped by 4 bases and J by 3 bases; unmatched bases: 6. The length of the CDR3 is 16 residues. Primers included in the PCR were 60 Vbeta and 13 Jbeta primers. In the authors' workflow: Some 12 million shared chains were among the 65 million to 85 million unique TCR beta chains that a later analysis counted. Profiling relied on immunoSEQ multiplex PCR, and the TCRdb table lists in-frame clones only, not all of them. That table furnishes V, J and clone size, whereas the DNA furnished D and trimming. The sample contains around 130,000 clones, roughly 76% of which appear only once. Each of the donors was a healthy bone marrow donor. On this clone itself: Its antigen is not identified.

The sequence was obtained from a man aged 25 to 45 in good health and CMV-seronegative. Material for sequencing was PBMCs. The chain recombines TRBV4-2 with TRBJ2-5, with TRBD2 identical over 12 bases. CDR3 in amino acids: CASSLSTSGGKETQYF. The DNA for the CDR3 is TGTGCCAGCAGCCTGAGTACTAGCGGGGGGAAAGAGACCCAGTACTTC.